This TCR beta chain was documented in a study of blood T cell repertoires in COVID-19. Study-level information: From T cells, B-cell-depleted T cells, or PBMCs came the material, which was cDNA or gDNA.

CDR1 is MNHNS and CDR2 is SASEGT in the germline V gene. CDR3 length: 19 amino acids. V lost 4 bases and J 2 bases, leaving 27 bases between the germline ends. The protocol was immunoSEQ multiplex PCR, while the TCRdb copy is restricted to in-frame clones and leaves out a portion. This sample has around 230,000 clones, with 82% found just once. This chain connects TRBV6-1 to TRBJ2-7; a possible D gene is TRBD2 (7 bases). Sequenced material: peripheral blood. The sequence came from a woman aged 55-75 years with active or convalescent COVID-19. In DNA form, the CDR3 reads TGTGCCAGCAGTGCCCGGACCTCCTTGGGTGGGGGGGCCCCCTACGAGCAGTACTTC. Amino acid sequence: CASSARTSLGGGAPYEQYF.